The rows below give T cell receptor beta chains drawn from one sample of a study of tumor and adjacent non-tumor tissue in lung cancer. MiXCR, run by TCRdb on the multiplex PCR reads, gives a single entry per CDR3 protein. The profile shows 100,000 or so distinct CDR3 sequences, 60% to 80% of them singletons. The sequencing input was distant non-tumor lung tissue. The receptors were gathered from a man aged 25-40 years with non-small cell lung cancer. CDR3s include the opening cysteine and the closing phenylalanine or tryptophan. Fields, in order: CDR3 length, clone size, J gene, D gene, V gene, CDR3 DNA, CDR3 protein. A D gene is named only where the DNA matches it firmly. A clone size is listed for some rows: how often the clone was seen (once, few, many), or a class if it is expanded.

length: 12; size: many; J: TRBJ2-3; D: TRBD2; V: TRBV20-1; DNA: TGCAGCTATAAGACTAGCGGGGATACGCAGTATTTT; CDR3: CSYKTSGDTQYF
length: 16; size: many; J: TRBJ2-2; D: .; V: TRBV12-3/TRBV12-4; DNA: TGTGCCAGCAGCAACCTGAACAACGGGAACACCGGGGAGCTGTTTTTT; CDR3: CASSNLNNGNTGELFF
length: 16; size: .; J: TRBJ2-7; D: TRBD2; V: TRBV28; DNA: TGTGCCAACAGTTTAGGGCTCGGGACTAGTGGCCATGAGCAGTACTTC; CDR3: CANSLGLGTSGHEQYF
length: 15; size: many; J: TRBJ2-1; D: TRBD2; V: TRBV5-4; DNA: TGTGCCAGCAGGACGGGACTAGCGGATTACAATGAGCAGTTCTTC; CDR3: CASRTGLADYNEQFF
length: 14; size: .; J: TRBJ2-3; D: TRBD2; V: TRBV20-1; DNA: TGCAGTGCAATAGGCGGACTAGCTCTAGATACGCAGTATTTT; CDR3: CSAIGGLALDTQYF
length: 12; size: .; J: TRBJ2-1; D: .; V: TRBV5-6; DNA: TGTGTCAGCAGCTTGGGGAACAATGGGCAGTTCTTC; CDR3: CVSSLGNNGQFF
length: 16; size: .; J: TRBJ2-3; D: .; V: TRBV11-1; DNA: TGTGCCAGCAGCTTAGAGGACATATTACGCACAAATGCGCAGTATTTT; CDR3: CASSLEDILRTNAQYF
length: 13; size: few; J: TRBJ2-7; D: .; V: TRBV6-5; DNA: TGTGCCAGCAACCCGACAGGACTCTACGAGCAGTACTTC; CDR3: CASNPTGLYEQYF
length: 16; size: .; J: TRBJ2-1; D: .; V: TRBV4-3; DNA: TGCGCCAGCAGCCAAGAGTCCGGGGGCCCCCACAATGATCAGTTCTTC; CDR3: CASSQESGGPHNDQFF
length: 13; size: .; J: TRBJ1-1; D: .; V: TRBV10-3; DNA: TGTGCCATTCACGGGACACTGAACACTGAAGCTTTCTTT; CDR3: CAIHGTLNTEAFF
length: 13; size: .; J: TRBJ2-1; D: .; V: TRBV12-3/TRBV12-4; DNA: TGTGCCAGCAGTTACAGGGCCCTGTATGAGCAGTTCTTC; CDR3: CASSYRALYEQFF
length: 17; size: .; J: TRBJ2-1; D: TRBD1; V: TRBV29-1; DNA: TGCAGCGCCCCCGGCCGGACAGGGGCGTTTCGATACAATGAGCAGTTCTTC; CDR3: CSAPGRTGAFRYNEQFF
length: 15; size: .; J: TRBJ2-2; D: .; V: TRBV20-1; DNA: TGCAGTGTCCCTAGACAGGGAGGAAACACCGGGGAGCTGTCTTTT; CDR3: CSVPRQGGNTGELSF
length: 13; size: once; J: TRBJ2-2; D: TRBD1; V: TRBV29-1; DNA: TGCAGCCCCGGGCAGGGGGCGGGCGGGAAGTTGTTTTTT; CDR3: CSPGQGAGGKLFF
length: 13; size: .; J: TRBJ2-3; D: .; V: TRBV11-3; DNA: TGTGCCAGCAGGCCCGAGGCCGTAGATACGCAGTATTTT; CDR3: CASRPEAVDTQYF
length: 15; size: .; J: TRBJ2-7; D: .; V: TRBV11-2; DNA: TGTGCCAGCAGCCCCACCCGAGGAGAGTTCTACGAACAGTACTTC; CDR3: CASSPTRGEFYEQYF
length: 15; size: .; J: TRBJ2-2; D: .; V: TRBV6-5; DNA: TGTGCCAGCAGTTATCTCCAGGGTTCCACCGGGGAGCTGCTTTTT; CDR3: CASSYLQGSTGELLF
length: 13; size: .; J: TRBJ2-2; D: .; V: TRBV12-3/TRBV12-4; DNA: TGTGCCAGCAGTTTAGCGGGGGGCGGGGAGCTGTTTTTT; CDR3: CASSLAGGGELFF
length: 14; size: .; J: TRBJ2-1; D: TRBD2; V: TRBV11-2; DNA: TGTGCCAACAGCTCAGCGGGAAATAGGAATGAGCAGCTCTTC; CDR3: CANSSAGNRNEQLF
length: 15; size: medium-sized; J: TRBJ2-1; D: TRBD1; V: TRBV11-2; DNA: TGTGCCAGCAGCTTATGGACAGGGGGGAGGAATGAGCAGTTCTTC; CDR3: CASSLWTGGRNEQFF
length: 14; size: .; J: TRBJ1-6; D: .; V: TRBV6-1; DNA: TGTGCCAGCAGCCTCGGCCCCGCGACTTCATCCCTCCACTTT; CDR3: CASSLGPATSSLHF
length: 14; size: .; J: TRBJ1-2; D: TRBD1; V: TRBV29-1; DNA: TGCAGCGTTGAAGATCGGGGCAGGGGGACCGGCTACACCTTC; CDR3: CSVEDRGRGTGYTF
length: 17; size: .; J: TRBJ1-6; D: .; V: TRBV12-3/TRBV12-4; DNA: TGTGGCAGCAGTCCAGATCCGCGTTCCTTTTATAATTCACCCCTCCACTTT; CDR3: CGSSPDPRSFYNSPLHF
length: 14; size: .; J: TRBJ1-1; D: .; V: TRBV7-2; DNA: TGTGCCAGCAGCTCCGAGGCCCTGTTAACTGAAGCTTTCTTT; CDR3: CASSSEALLTEAFF
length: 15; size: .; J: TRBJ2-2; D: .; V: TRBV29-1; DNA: TGCAGCGTTGAAACTAGAGGGAGAAAAACCGGGGACCTGTTGTTT; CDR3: CSVETRGRKTGDLLF
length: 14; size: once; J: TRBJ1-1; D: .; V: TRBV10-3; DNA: TGTGCCATCAGTGGGGACGGGGAGGACACTGAAGCTTTATTT; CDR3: CAISGDGEDTEALF
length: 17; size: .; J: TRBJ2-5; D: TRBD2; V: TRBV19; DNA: TGTGCCAGTAGTACTGGCGTGAGCGGGGGGCGCCAAGAGACCCAGTACTTC; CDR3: CASSTGVSGGRQETQYF